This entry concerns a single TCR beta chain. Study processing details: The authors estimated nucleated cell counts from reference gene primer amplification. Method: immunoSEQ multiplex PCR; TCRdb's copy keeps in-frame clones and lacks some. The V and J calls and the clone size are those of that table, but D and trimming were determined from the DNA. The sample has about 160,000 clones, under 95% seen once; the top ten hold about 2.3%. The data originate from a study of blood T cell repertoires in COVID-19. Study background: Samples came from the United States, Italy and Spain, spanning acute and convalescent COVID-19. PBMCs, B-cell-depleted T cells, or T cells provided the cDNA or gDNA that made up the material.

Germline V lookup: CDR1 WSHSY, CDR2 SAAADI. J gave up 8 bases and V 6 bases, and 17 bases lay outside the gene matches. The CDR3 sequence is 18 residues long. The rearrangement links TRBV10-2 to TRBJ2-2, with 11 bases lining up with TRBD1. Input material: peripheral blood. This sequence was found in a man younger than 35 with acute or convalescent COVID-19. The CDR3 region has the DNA TGCGCCAGCAGATGGGACAGGGGGAGACATGATTTGACAGGGGAGCTGTTTTTT. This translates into CASRWDRGRHDLTGELFF.